Reported below is one T cell receptor beta chain. Its antigen is undetermined. Survey level was the resolution at which the v3.0 immunoSEQ assay ran. Produced via immunoSEQ multiplex PCR; TCRdb's table is partial and in-frame only. The sample carries fewer than 35,000 clones, around four fifths recorded once. This sample is part of a study of long-term antiretroviral therapy in people with HIV. Study results and caveats: Within the repertoire, clones expanded before ART were dominant at all time points.

The source of this sequence is a man over 45 with HIV. The sequencing used unsorted PBMCs, collected 2.9 years after starting antiretroviral therapy.

The CDR3 nucleotides read TGCGCCAGCAGCCAAGATTTGGGGGCGGGGTGGGGCTACACCTTC. It encodes CASSQDLGAGWGYTF. V and J are TRBV4-1 and TRBJ1-2, with a possible D match to TRBD1 (6 bases). The CDR3 is made up of 15 amino acids. Germline CDR1 reads MGHRA; CDR2 reads YSYEKL. V shed 0 bases and J shed 8 bases, with 16 bases lying between them.